The present TCR beta chain was sequenced within a study of T cells in Graves' hyperthyroidism and ophthalmopathy. Study as a whole: Peripheral blood sampling occurred at initial diagnosis, before any treatment.

RNA transcripts provided the source from which TCR beta CDR3 regions were amplified. During a first-round RT-PCR of the TCR CDR3, the HTBI primer set was used. TCRdb re-derived calls from the multiplex PCR reads in MiXCR, one entry per CDR3 protein. The sample contains around 700,000 distinct CDR3 sequences, approximately 18% of which appear only once. Ahead of any ophthalmopathy symptoms, the blood sample was obtained at the first diagnosis of hyperthyroidism. The PBMCs had their origin in 10 ml of fresh peripheral blood. The germline CDR1 and CDR2 sequences are KGHSH and LQKENI. Trimming left V 1 base short and J 5 bases short, with 20 bases between. CDR3 size: 17 residues. Ten or more counts support this clonotype. Its antigen remains unidentified. Study conclusions and caveats: Blood also contained most expanded thyroid clonotypes above 0.001.

The TCR was taken from a woman in her 50s with Graves' hyperthyroidism that later progressed to Graves' ophthalmopathy. The sequenced sample consisted of blood. The V gene is TRBV18, the J gene TRBJ2-5; possible D gene TRBD1, 5 bases. CDR3 nucleotides: TGTGCCAGCTCACCACGGTATACAGGCCGGATGACGGAGACCCAGTACTTC. It yields the protein CASSPRYTGRMTETQYF. The complete variable domain, with remaining parts taken from reference TRBV18 and TRBJ2-5, reads NAGVMQNPRHLVRRRGQEARLRCSPMKGHSHVYWYRQLPEEGLKFMVYLQKENIIDESGMPKERFSAEFPKEGPSILRIQQVVRGDSAAYFCASSPRYTGRMTETQYFGPGTRLLVL.